This T cell receptor (beta chain) was sequenced for a study of neurological immune-mediated disorders. The study's findings and limits: The absence of any CDR3 amino acid sequence shared by expanded clones across subjects suggests that repertoires were private in all groups.

TCRdb re-derived calls from the 5' RACE reads in MiXCR, one entry per CDR3 protein. Of fewer than 70,000 distinct CDR3 sequences listed, nearly 10% are singletons. Time point: longitudinal time-point 2. The V end lost 3 bases, the J end lost 10 bases, and 14 bases lay between the germline ends. CDR3 size: 14 residues. Germline V CDR1 and CDR2: SGHRS, YFSETQ. This clonotype was found a few times. As yet, its antigen is unknown. Sequenced input: PBMCs. This clonotype originated in a man aged 30 to 45 in good health. The J gene is TRBJ1-6, the V gene TRBV5-1; weak D call: TRBD1 (6 bases). The CDR3 here is CASSSLSGESPLHF. CDR3 bases: TGCGCCAGCAGCTCGCTCTCAGGGGAATCACCCCTCCACTTT.